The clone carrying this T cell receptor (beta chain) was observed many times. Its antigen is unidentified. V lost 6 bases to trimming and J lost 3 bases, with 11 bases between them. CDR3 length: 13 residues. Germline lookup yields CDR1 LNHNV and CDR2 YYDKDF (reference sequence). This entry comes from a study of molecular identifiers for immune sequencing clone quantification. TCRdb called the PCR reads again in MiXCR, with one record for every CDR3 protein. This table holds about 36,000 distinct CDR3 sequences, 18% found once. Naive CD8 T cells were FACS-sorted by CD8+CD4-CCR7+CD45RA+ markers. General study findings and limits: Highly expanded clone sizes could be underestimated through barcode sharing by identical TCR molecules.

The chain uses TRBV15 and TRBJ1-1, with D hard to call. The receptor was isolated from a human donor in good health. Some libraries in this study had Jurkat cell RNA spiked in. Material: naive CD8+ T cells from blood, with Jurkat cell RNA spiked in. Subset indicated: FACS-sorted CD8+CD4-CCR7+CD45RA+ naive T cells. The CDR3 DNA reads TGTGCCACCAGTCTAGACACCTACACTGAAGCTTTCTTT. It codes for CATSLDTYTEAFF.